The clone carrying this T cell receptor beta chain was seen many times. Amplified regions were TCR beta CDR3 sequences from RNA transcripts. With the HTBI primer set, the TCR CDR3 went through a first round of RT-PCR. MiXCR, run by TCRdb on the multiplex PCR reads, gives a single entry per CDR3 protein. The sample comprises a few hundred thousand distinct CDR3 sequences, around a sixth of which are singletons, and 40% rests with the top ten. This CDR3 region has 14 residues. Germline V gives CDR1 SGHAT, CDR2 FQNNGV. Trimming shortened V by 1 base and J by 2 bases, and 9 bases separated the two germline ends. These data originate in a study of T cells in Graves' hyperthyroidism and ophthalmopathy.

V and J are TRBV11-2 and TRBJ2-7, with D unresolved. The TCR was taken from a man between 18 and 29 years old with Graves' ophthalmopathy. Sample: blood. The chain's CDR3 is CASSLVSQTYEQYF. The CDR3 DNA sequence: TGTGCCAGCAGCTTAGTCAGCCAGACCTACGAGCAGTACTTC.